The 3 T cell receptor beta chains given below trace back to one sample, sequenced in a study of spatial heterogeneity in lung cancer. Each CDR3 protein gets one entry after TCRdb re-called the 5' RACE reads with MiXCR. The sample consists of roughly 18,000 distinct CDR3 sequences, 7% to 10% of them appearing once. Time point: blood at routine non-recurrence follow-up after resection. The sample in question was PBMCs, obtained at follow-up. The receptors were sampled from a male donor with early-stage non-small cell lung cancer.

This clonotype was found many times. The CDR3 coding sequence is TGTGCCAGCAGCCAGGAGCGGAGAACCACAGATACGCAGTATTTT. Translating gives CASSQERRTTDTQYF. V and J are TRBV4-2 and TRBJ2-3; D is perhaps TRBD2 (5 bases). Germline V gene sequence: CDR1 LGHNA, CDR2 YNFKEQ. V dropped 3 bases and J dropped 2 bases, with 12 bases sitting between them. CDR3 length equals 15 residues.

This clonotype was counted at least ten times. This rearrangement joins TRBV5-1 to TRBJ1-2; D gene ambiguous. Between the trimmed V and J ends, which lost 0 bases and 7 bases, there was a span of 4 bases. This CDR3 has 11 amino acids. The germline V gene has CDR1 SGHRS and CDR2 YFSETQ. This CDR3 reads CASSLGSGYTF. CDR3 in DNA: TGCGCCAGCAGCTTGGGCAGTGGCTACACCTTC. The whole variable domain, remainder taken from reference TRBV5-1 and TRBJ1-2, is KAGVTQTPRYLIKTRGQQVTLSCSPISGHRSVSWYQQTPGQGLQFLFEYFSETQRNKGNFPGRFSGRQFSNSRSEMNVSTLELGDSALYLCASSLGSGYTFGSGTRLTVV.

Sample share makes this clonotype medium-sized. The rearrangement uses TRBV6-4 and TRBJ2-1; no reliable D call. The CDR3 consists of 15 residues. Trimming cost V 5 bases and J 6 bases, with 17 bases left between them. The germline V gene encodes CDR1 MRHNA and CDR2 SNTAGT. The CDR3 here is CASSLDADGSNEQFF. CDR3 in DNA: TGTGCCAGCAGTCTGGACGCCGACGGGTCCAATGAGCAGTTCTTC.